By share of the sample, the clone carrying this T cell receptor beta chain is large (0.1 to 1%). The antigen is unknown. These data are taken from a study of vaccination and CD4 T cells after COVID-19. As for the study in general: Every participant had a vaccine, which was either BNT162b2 or mRNA-1273, given in two doses. The authors gave control cultures a CEFX pool, an HIV-1 Nef pool, or no peptide.

Once obtained from cultured CD4+ T cells, the DNA was sequenced using the Oncomine TCR Beta short-read assay. Investigators obtained genomic DNA by extraction from cultured CD4+ T cells. TCRdb fed the PCR reads into MiXCR, producing one record per CDR3 protein. The sample carries over 15,000 distinct CDR3 sequences, approximately 50% recorded once. Treatment noted: approximately 11-day PBMC culture with coronavirus spike peptide pools or control peptides (ViraFEST assay). Germline V gene lookup returns CDR1 GTSNPN and CDR2 SVGIG (reference sequence). The junction had 5 bases not matched to a gene; V was cut back by 2 bases and J by 7 bases. This CDR3 has 13 amino acids.

The chain has TRBV30 and TRBJ1-5; 7 nucleotides align to TRBD1. Specimen: CD4+ T cells from blood, cultured in vitro, collected before SARS-CoV-2 vaccination. This TCR was sampled from a human donor who had recovered from COVID-19. CDR3 sequence reads: CAWSPGGRQPQHF. The CDR3 nucleotides read TGTGCCTGGAGTCCAGGGGGTAGACAGCCCCAGCATTTT.